The source of this TCR beta chain is a study of T cells in Graves' hyperthyroidism and ophthalmopathy. Findings of the study overall: Prediction of ophthalmopathy progression came a median around 6 months pre-onset. Most clonotypes that expanded in the thyroid above 0.001 also showed up in blood.

This clonotype was detected ten times or more. Antigen specificity is unknown. Amplification yielded TCR beta CDR3 regions, with RNA transcripts as the source. HTBI primers were employed in a first-round RT-PCR of the TCR CDR3. TCRdb re-derived calls from the multiplex PCR reads in MiXCR, one entry per CDR3 protein. The top ten hold 13% to 15% of the sample, which has about 400,000 distinct CDR3 sequences, more than 15% seen once. Germline loops: CDR1 SNHLY, CDR2 FYNNEI. CDR3 length: 11 residues. Trimming stripped 0 bases from V and 12 bases from J, with 6 bases between. What was sequenced was blood. The TCR comes from a woman in her late teens or twenties with Graves' hyperthyroidism. The rearrangement uses TRBV2 and TRBJ2-4; D ambiguous. CDR3 region: CASSEALYQYF. The CDR3 DNA reads TGTGCCAGCAGTGAAGCACTGTATCAGTACTTC.